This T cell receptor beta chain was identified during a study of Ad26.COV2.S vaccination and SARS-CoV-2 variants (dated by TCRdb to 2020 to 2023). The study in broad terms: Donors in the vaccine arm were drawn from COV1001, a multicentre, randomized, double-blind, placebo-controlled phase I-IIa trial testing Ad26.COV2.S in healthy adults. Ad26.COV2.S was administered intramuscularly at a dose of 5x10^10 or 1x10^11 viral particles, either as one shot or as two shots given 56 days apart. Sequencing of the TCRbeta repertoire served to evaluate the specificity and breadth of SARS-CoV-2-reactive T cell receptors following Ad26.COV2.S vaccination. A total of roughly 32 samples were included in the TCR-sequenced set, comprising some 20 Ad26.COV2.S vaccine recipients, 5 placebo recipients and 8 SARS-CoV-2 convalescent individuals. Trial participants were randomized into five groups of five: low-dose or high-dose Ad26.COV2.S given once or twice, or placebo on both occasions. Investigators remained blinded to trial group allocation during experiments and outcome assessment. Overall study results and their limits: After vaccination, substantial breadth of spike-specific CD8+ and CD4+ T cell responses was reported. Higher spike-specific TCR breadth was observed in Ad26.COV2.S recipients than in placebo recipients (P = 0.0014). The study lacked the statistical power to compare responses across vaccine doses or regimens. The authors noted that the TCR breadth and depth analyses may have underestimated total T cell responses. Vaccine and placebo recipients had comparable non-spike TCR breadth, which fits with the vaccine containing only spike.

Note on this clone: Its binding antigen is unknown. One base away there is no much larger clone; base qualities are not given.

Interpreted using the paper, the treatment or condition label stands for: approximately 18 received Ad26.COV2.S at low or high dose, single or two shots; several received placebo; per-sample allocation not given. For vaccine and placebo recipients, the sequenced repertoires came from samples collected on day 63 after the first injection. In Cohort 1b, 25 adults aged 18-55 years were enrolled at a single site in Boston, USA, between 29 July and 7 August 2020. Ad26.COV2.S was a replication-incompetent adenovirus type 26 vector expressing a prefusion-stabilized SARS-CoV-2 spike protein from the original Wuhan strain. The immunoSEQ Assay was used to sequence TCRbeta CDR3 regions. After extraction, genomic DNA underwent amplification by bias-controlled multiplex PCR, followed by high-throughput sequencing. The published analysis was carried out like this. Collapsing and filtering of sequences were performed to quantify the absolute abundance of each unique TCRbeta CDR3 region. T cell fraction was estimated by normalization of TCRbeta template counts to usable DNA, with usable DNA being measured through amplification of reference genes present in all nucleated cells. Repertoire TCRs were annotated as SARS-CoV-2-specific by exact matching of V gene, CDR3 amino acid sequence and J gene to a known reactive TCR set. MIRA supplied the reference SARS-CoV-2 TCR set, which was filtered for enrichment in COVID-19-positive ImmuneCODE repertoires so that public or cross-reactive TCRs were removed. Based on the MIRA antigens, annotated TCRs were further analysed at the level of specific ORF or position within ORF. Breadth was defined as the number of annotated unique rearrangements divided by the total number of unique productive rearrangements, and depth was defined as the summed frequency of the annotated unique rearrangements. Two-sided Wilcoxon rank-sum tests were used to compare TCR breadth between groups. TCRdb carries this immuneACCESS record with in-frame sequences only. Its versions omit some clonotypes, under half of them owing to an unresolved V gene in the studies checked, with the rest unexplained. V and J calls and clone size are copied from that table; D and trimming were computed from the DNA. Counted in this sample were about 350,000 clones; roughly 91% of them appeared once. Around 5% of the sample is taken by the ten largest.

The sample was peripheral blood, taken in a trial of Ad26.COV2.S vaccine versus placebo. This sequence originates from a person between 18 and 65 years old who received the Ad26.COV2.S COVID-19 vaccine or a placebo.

The sequence in DNA is TGTGCCAGCAGCACACAGGGGGCGAATTCACCCCTCCACTTT. The translation is CASSTQGANSPLHF. The V and J segments used are TRBV5-4 and TRBJ1-6, with 9 bases aligning to TRBD1. From the cysteine up to the phenylalanine, the CDR3 has a length of 14 residues. Of the read, only the CDR3 DNA is kept; its 42 bases are in frame from base 1. Trimmed from V: 4 bases; trimmed from J: 7 bases; junction bases lacking a gene match: 3. CDR1 and CDR2 were assigned from the germline V gene (reference sequence) as SGHNT and YYREEE. Reference TRBV5-4 and TRBJ1-6 proteins supply the regions before and after the CDR3; the full variable domain is: ETGVTQSPTHLIKTRGQQVTLRCSSQSGHNTVSWYQQALGQGPQFIFQYYREEENGRGNFPPRFSGLQFPNYSSELNVNALELDDSALYLCASSTQGANSPLHFGNGTRLTVT.